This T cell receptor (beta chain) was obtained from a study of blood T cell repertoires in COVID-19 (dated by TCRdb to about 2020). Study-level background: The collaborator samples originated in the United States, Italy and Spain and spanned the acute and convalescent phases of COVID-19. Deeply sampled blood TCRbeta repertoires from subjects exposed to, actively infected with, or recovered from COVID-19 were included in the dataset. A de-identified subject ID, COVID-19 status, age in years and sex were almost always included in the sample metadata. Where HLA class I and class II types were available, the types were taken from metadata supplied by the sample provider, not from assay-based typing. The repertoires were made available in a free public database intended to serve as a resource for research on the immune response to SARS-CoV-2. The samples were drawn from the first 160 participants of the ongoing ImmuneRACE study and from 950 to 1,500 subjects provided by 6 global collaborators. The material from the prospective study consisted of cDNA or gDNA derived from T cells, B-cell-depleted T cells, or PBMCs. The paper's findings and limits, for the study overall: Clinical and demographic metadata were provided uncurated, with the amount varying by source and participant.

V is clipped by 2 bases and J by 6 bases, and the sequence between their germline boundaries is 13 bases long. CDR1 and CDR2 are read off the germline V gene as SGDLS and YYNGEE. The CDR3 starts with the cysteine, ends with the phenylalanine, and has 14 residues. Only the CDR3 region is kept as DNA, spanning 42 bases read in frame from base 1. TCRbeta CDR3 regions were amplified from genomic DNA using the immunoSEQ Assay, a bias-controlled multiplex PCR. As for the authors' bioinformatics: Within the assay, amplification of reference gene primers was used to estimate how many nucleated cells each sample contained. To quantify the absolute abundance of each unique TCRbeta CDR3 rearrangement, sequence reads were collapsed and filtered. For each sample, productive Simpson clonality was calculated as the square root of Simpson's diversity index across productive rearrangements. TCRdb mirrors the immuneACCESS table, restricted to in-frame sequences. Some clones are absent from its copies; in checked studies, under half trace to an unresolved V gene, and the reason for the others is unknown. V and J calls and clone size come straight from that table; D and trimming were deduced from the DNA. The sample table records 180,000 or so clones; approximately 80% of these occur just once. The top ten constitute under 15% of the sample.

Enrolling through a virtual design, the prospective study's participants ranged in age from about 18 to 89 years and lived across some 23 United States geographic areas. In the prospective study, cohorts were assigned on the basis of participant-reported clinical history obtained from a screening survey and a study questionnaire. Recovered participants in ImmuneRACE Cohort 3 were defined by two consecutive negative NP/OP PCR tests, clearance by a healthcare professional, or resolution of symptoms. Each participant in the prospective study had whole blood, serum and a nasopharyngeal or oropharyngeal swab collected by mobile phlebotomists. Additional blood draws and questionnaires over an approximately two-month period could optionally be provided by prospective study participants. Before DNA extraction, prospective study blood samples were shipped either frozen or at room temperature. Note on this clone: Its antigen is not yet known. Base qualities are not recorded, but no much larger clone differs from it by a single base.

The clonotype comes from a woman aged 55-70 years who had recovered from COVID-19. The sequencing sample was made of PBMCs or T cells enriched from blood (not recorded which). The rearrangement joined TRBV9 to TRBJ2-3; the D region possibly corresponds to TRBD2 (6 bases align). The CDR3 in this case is CASSVLTREDTQYF. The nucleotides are TGTGCCAGCAGCGTCCTCACCCGGGAGGATACGCAGTATTTT.